Shown below are 19 T cell receptor beta chains from a single sample sequenced in a study of T cell changes during pregnancy in multiple sclerosis. The data were produced by immunoSEQ multiplex PCR, yet TCRdb's version contains in-frame clones alone and is incomplete. The sample lists under 95,000 clones; about 93% were seen once. The sequencing here drew on peripheral blood, taken in the second trimester of pregnancy. The receptors stem from a female donor in good health, enrolled as a control in a pregnancy study.

This chain joins TRBV29-1 and TRBJ2-7; tentative D call: TRBD1 (7 bases). There are 12 residues in the CDR3. V gave up 2 bases and J gave up 6 bases, with 11 bases separating them. Germline lookup yields CDR1 SQVTM and CDR2 ANQGSEA. CDR3 sequence (DNA): TGCAGCGTTGAAACGCAGGGGGGCGAGCAGTACTTC. This encodes CSVETQGGEQYF.

J is TRBJ2-5 and V is TRBV25-1, with 8 bases that match TRBD1. Germline V lookup: CDR1 MGHDK, CDR2 SYGVNS. After removal of 3 bases from V and 4 bases from J, the junction contained 7 bases not matched to a gene. The CDR3 contains 15 residues. The CDR3 nucleotides read TGTGCCAGCAGTGAGGGGACAGGATATGGAGAGACCCAGTACTTC. This sequence encodes CASSEGTGYGETQYF. Together with reference TRBV25-1 and TRBJ2-5, the CDR3 gives the full variable domain: EADIYQTPRYLVIGTGKKITLECSQTMGHDKMYWYQQDPGMELHLIHYSYGVNSTEKGDLSSESTVSRIRTEHFPLTLESARPSHTSQYLCASSEGTGYGETQYFGPGTRLLVL.

The V call is TRBV5-1, the J call TRBJ2-3; D might be TRBD2 (6 bases). The V gene lost 7 bases and the J gene lost 4 bases, with 16 bases spanning the gap. CDR1 SGHRS and CDR2 YFSETQ come from the germline V gene. The CDR3 has 14 residues. Here the CDR3 reads CASAGRFNPDTQYF. CDR3 nucleotide sequence: TGCGCCAGCGCGGGACGGTTCAACCCAGATACGCAGTATTTT.

The J gene is TRBJ2-1, the V gene TRBV5-1; TRBD1 might be the D (6 bases). CDR1 is SGHRS, CDR2 YFSETQ, per germline. V lost 4 bases and J lost 5, with 16 bases in between. The CDR3 length is 15 residues. CDR3 nucleotide sequence: TGCGCCAGCAGCGGCTCCGGGACATTAAACAATGAGCAGTTCTTC. Amino acid sequence: CASSGSGTLNNEQFF.

The V and J genes are TRBV7-8 and TRBJ1-2; TRBD1 is a possible D gene (5 bases). The CDR3 is 13 amino acids. The V and J ends lost 2 bases and 7 bases respectively, with 11 bases between them. Germline V CDR1 and CDR2: SGHVS, FQNEAQ. The CDR3: CASSLLGEAGYTF. CDR3 in DNA: TGTGCCAGCAGCTTACTAGGGGAGGCTGGCTACACCTTC.

This chain connects TRBV19 to TRBJ2-1, with a weak D call TRBD1 (5 bases). The CDR3 is made up of 13 amino acids. With 6 bases removed from V and 8 bases from J, the gap between germline ends came to 14 bases. Looked up from germline, CDR1 is LNHDA and CDR2 is SQIVND (reference sequence). Written as DNA, the CDR3 is TGTGCCAGTAGCGCAGGGTGGCACGATGAGCAGTTCTTC. Amino acids: CASSAGWHDEQFF.

The chain recombines TRBV28 with TRBJ2-7; 13 bases fit TRBD2. The V gene's germline CDR1 is MDHEN and CDR2 SYDVKM. V shed 8 bases and J 4 bases; nucleotides not matched to a gene: 11. This CDR3 comprises 16 residues. CDR3 bases: TGTGCCAGCTGGACTAGCGGGAGATCTGAGGGTTACGAGCAGTACTTC. Its translation is CASWTSGRSEGYEQYF.

The gene calls are TRBV6-1 and TRBJ1-5; 7 bases agree with TRBD1. The V gene end was trimmed by 3 bases and the J gene end by 2 bases; junction bases not matched to a gene: 4. CDR1 and CDR2 (germline): MNHNS, SASEGT. The CDR3 is 15 amino acids. The CDR3 region is CASSDGTARNQPQHF. As DNA, the CDR3 is TGTGCCAGCAGTGATGGGACAGCCCGCAATCAGCCCCAGCATTTT.

The V call is TRBV4-1, the J call TRBJ1-5; D is unclear. V shed 0 bases and J shed 6 bases, with 9 bases lying between them. CDR1 is MGHRA, CDR2 YSYEKL, per germline. The CDR3 totals 14 residues. The CDR3 region has the DNA TGCGCCAGCAGCCAAGAGTTGGTAGCTCAGCCCCAGCATTTT. Translated, it gives CASSQELVAQPQHF.

The genes are TRBV5-1 and TRBJ1-6, with D unclear. Germline V gene data show CDR1 as SGHRS and CDR2 as YFSETQ. The ends were cut back, 0 bases at V and 4 bases at J, with 11 bases in the middle. This CDR3 contains 16 residues. The CDR3 spells CASSLVPGRYNSPLHF. The CDR3 DNA reads as TGCGCCAGCAGCTTGGTTCCGGGTCGTTATAATTCACCCCTCCACTTT.

A single count supports this clone. The chain recombines TRBV2 with TRBJ2-7; 8 bases align to TRBD1. V dropped 3 bases and J dropped 5; count of bases not matched to a gene: 12. This CDR3 is built from 16 residues. Germline-derived CDR1 and CDR2 are SNHLY and FYNNEI. The CDR3 spells CASSDLDPQGAHEQYF. CDR3 bases: TGTGCCAGCAGTGATTTAGATCCCCAGGGGGCCCACGAGCAGTACTTC.

V and J are TRBV18 and TRBJ2-7, with D possibly matching TRBD2 (6 bases). The CDR3 has 15 amino acids. CDR1 and CDR2 from the germline V gene are KGHSH and LQKENI. V lost 3 bases to trimming and J lost 7 bases, with 19 bases between them. The CDR3 DNA sequence: TGTGCCAGCTCACCCGCCGGCGGGACGGGCCTGGAGCAGTACTTC. It is translated as CASSPAGGTGLEQYF.

The chain has TRBV11-2 and TRBJ2-6; D gene unclear. Germline CDR1 and CDR2: SGHAT and FQNNGV. The CDR3 has 15 residues. The ends were cut back, 1 base at V and 2 bases at J, with 6 bases in the middle. The DNA of the CDR3 is TGTGCCAGCAGCTTAGGTGCAGCTGGGGCCAACGTCCTGACTTTC. Its protein product is CASSLGAAGANVLTF.

The chain joins TRBV10-1 to TRBJ2-7; 12 bases agree with TRBD1. The CDR3 covers 13 residues. Per the germline V gene, CDR1 is WNHNN and CDR2 is SYGVQD (reference sequence). Germline trimming cut 7 bases from V and 5 bases from J; bases unmatched to any gene: 3. CDR3 residues: CASMGTGGHEQYF. In DNA, the CDR3 is TGCGCCAGCATGGGGACAGGGGGCCACGAGCAGTACTTC.

V is TRBV28 and J is TRBJ1-4; maybe TRBD1 (6 bases). The CDR3 is 15 amino acids. CDR1 is MDHEN and CDR2 is SYDVKM in the germline V gene. V lost 6 bases, J lost 0 bases, and 11 bases lay in between. CDR3 amino acids: CASRTGQATNEKLFF. CDR3 nucleotides: TGTGCCAGCAGGACGGGACAAGCAACTAATGAAAAACTGTTTTTT.

This chain connects TRBV6-7 to TRBJ2-2; no reliable D call. TRBV6-7 is known as an ORF, though its function is uncertain. The CDR3 extends over 16 amino acids. The germline V and J ends were trimmed by 5 bases and 6 bases, with 19 bases remaining between them. The CDR3 here is CASSRLFRVWAGELFF. CDR3 in DNA: TGTGCCAGCAGTCGCCTATTTCGGGTATGGGCCGGGGAGCTGTTTTTT.

The CDR3 loop is CASSIRGGQPQHF. The CDR3, as DNA: TGTGCCAGTAGTATCAGGGGTGGCCAGCCCCAGCATTTT. J is TRBJ1-5 and V is TRBV19; maybe TRBD1 (6 bases). V was shortened by 3 bases and J by 7 bases, with 10 bases between the two germline ends. In germline, CDR1 is LNHDA, CDR2 SQIVND (reference sequence). CDR3 length equals 13 residues. The entire variable domain, with the rest obtained from reference TRBV19 and TRBJ1-5, is as follows: DGGITQSPKYLFRKEGQNVTLSCEQNLNHDAMYWYRQDPGQGLRLIYYSQIVNDFQKGDIAEGYSVSREKKESFPLTVTSAQKNPTAFYLCASSIRGGQPQHFGDGTRLSIL.

J is TRBJ1-4 and V is TRBV29-1; D is possibly TRBD1 (5 bases). V dropped 7 bases and J dropped 9 bases, with 15 bases sitting between them. CDR3 length: 12 amino acids. CDR1 is SQVTM and CDR2 is ANQGSEA in the germline V gene. Written as DNA, the CDR3 is TGCAGCGCCCAGGACAATTCCCAAAAACTGTTTTTT. Translated: CSAQDNSQKLFF.

The chain is built from TRBV19 and TRBJ1-5, with 7 bases identical to TRBD1. Germline V gene data show CDR1 as LNHDA and CDR2 as SQIVND (reference sequence). This CDR3 has 14 amino acids. V dropped 6 bases and J dropped 3; count of bases not matched to a gene: 5. Here the CDR3 DNA reads TGTGCCAGTAGAGGAACAGGGGACAATCAGCCCCAGCATTTT. Protein: CASRGTGDNQPQHF.